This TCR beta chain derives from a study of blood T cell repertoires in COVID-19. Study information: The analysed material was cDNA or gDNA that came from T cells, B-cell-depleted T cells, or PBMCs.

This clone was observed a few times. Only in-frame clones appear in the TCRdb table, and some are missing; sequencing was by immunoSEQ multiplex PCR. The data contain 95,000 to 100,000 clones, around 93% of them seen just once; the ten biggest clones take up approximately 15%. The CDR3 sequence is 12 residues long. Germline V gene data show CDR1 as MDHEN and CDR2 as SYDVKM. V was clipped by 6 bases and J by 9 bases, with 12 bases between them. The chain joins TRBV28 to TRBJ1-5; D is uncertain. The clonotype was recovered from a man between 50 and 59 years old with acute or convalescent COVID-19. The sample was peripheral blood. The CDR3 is CASSPPRGPQHF. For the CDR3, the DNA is TGTGCCAGCAGCCCACCCCGCGGGCCCCAGCATTTT.